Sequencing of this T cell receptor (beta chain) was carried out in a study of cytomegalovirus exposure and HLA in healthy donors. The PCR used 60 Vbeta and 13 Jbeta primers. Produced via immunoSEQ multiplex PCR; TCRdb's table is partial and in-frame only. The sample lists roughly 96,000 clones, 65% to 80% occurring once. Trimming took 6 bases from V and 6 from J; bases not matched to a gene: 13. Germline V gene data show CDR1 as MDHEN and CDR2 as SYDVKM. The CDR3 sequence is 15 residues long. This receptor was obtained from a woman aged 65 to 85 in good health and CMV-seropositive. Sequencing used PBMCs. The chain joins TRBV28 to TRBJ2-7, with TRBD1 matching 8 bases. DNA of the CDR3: TGTGCCAGCAGACCGGGTGGACAGGGTCTTGGCGAGCAGTACTTC. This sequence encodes CASRPGGQGLGEQYF.